These 23 T cell receptor beta chains came from one sample sequenced in a study of shared clonotypes between healthy human individuals. Generated by immunoSEQ multiplex PCR, the TCRdb table keeps only in-frame clones and is missing some. Of about half a million clones listed, 78% are singletons. The sequenced material came from PBMCs. The source of these receptors is a woman in her thirties or forties in good health. Some clones in this sample may be carry-over from other donors' samples.

The gene calls are TRBV7-9 and TRBJ2-2; TRBD1 matches 8 bases. CDR3 length: 16 residues. Per the germline V gene, CDR1 is SEHNR and CDR2 is FQNEAQ (reference sequence). V was pared by 2 bases and J by 6 bases, with 8 bases of the junction left unmatched. The CDR3: CASSLSRDRGPGELFF. CDR3 nucleotide sequence: TGTGCCAGCAGCTTATCCCGTGACAGGGGTCCCGGGGAGCTGTTTTTT. The full variable domain, in which reference TRBV7-9 and TRBJ2-2 provide the parts outside the CDR3, is DTGVSQNPRHKITKRGQNVTFRCDPISEHNRLYWYRQTLGQGPEFLTYFQNEAQLEKSRLLSDRFSAERPKGSFSTLEIQRTEQGDSAMYLCASSLSRDRGPGELFFGEGSRLTVL.

The genes are TRBV7-2 and TRBJ2-3; 9 positions agree with TRBD2. With V trimmed by 5 bases and J by 4 bases, 4 bases remained unmatched. This CDR3 comprises 14 residues. Germline CDR1 SGHTA, CDR2 FQGNSA. The CDR3 protein is CASSPGLASDTQYF. In DNA form, the CDR3 reads TGTGCCAGCAGCCCGGGACTAGCCTCAGATACGCAGTATTTT.

The rearrangement links TRBV5-6 to TRBJ2-3; 7 nucleotides line up with TRBD2. Germline CDR1 and CDR2: SGHDT and YYEEEE. This CDR3 is 17 amino acids long. Losses at the gene ends were 0 bases for V and 5 bases for J; bases not matched to a gene: 12. The chain's CDR3 is CASSLVGGFLAGDTQYF. The CDR3 DNA sequence: TGTGCCAGCAGCTTGGTGGGAGGGTTCCTAGCAGGAGATACGCAGTATTTT. Using reference TRBV5-6 and TRBJ2-3 for the parts outside the CDR3, the full variable domain is DAGVTQSPTHLIKTRGQQVTLRCSPKSGHDTVSWYQQALGQGPQFIFQYYEEEERQRGNFPDRFSGHQFPNYSSELNVNALLLGDSALYLCASSLVGGFLAGDTQYFGPGTRLTVL.

The genes are TRBV10-3 and TRBJ2-3; D possibly corresponds to TRBD1 (6 bases). Looked up from germline, CDR1 is ENHRY and CDR2 is SYGVKD. The CDR3 runs 14 residues. V lost 6 bases to trimming and J lost 4 bases, with 14 bases between them. For the CDR3, the DNA is TGTGCCATCAGCTGGCTTGGGGGCCCAGATACGCAGTATTTT. Its protein product is CAISWLGGPDTQYF.

The chain combines TRBV2 with TRBJ2-2; a possible D gene is TRBD2 (5 bases). The CDR3 totals 12 residues. Trimming took off 7 bases at V and 9 bases at J, with 12 bases between the two ends. Germline V gives CDR1 SNHLY, CDR2 FYNNEI. The DNA for the CDR3 is TGTGCCAGCATGGACTCCACGCGGGAGCTGTTTTTT. Its translation is CASMDSTRELFF. Supplemented by reference TRBV2 and TRBJ2-2, the full variable domain reads EPEVTQTPSHQVTQMGQEVILRCVPISNHLYFYWYRQILGQKVEFLVSFYNNEISEKSEIFDDQFSVERPDGSNFTLKIRSTKLEDSAMYFCASMDSTRELFFGEGSRLTVL.

For this clone: A junction end diverges from the germline sequence, so it may reflect a read error. The rearrangement joins TRBV29-1 to TRBJ1-5; the D gene is possibly TRBD1 (6 bases). The germline V gene has CDR1 SQVTM and CDR2 ANQGSEA. This CDR3 spans 12 amino acids. The CDR3 here is CSAGTQNQSQHF. The CDR3 DNA follows: TGCAGCGCCGGGACACAGAATCAGTCCCAGCATTTT.

The chain employs TRBV27 and TRBJ2-7; 11 positions match TRBD2. Germline lookup yields CDR1 MNHEY and CDR2 SMNVEV (reference sequence). This CDR3 region has 16 residues. The trim removed 9 bases at V and 0 bases at J, leaving 10 bases unmatched. The CDR3: CASPEGLAVFSYEQYF. For the CDR3, the DNA is TGTGCCAGTCCCGAGGGACTAGCGGTCTTCTCCTACGAGCAGTACTTC.

The chain uses TRBV18 and TRBJ2-1; 12 bases map to TRBD1. CDR3 length: 17 amino acids. J lost 6 bases, V lost 1 base, and 7 bases had no gene match. Germline V gene data show CDR1 as KGHSH and CDR2 as LQKENI. This chain's CDR3 is CASSPRGTGGVGNEQFF. The CDR3 nucleotides read TGTGCCAGCTCACCACGAGGGACAGGGGGCGTAGGCAATGAGCAGTTCTTC.

The rearrangement links TRBV7-3 to TRBJ2-1; TRBD2 aligns across 12 bases. The CDR3 runs 15 residues. Germline values: CDR1 SGHTA, CDR2 FQGTGA. With 5 bases clipped from V and 9 bases from J, the junction kept 8 bases outside the gene matches. The CDR3 region has the DNA TGTGCCAGCAGCCTACGACTAGCGGGAGTTACTGAGCAGTTCTTC. This encodes CASSLRLAGVTEQFF.

The chain is built from TRBV15 and TRBJ2-3, with D unclear. Per germline, CDR1 LNHNV and CDR2 YYDKDF (reference sequence). V was pared by 3 bases and J by 3 bases, with 7 bases between. This CDR3 comprises 13 residues. CDR3 sequence reads: CATSRGATDTQYF. In DNA, the CDR3 is TGTGCCACCAGCAGGGGTGCAACAGATACGCAGTATTTT.

The chain combines TRBV14 with TRBJ2-1; 7 bases are a match to TRBD1. CDR1 and CDR2 (germline): SGHDN, FVKESK. The CDR3 is 16 residues long. Germline trimming cut 2 bases from V and 3 bases from J; bases unmatched to any gene: 7. The CDR3, as DNA: TGTGCCAGCAGCCAACGGACAGGCCCGATCTACAATGAGCAGTTCTTC. Translating it yields CASSQRTGPIYNEQFF.

This clone was seen a handful of times. This chain links TRBV27 with TRBJ2-7; the match to TRBD1 covers 8 bases. Germline trimming cut 6 bases from V and 2 bases from J; bases unmatched to any gene: 3. Germline values: CDR1 MNHEY, CDR2 SMNVEV (reference sequence). The CDR3 is 13 amino acids. Written as DNA, the CDR3 is TGTGCCAGCAGGGACAGGGTCCCCTACGAGCAGTACTTC. Translation gives CASRDRVPYEQYF.

The chain recombines TRBV7-3 with TRBJ2-1; 11 bases are a match to TRBD2. The germline V gene encodes CDR1 SGHTA and CDR2 FQGTGA. The CDR3 contains 13 residues. The V segment lost 4 bases and the J segment 13 bases; nucleotides outside the gene matches: 6. CDR3 bases: TGTGCCAGCAGCTGGGGGACTAGCGGATTACAGTTCTTC. Its protein is CASSWGTSGLQFF.

The chain employs TRBV11-3 and TRBJ2-2; D not resolved. This CDR3 contains 13 residues. Trimming removed 0 bases from V and 8 bases from J, with 7 bases in between. Germline V lookup: CDR1 SGHNT, CDR2 YENEEA. CDR3 sequence: CASSLERTGELFF. CDR3 nucleotides: TGTGCCAGCAGCTTAGAGCGAACAGGGGAGCTGTTTTTT.

The CDR3 loop reads CASSVTGGSYEQYF. The CDR3 bases are TGTGCCAGCAGTGTGACGGGCGGCTCCTACGAGCAGTACTTC. The chain is built from TRBV6-1 and TRBJ2-7, with D uncertain. The CDR3 extends over 14 amino acids. CDR1 and CDR2 from the germline V gene are MNHNS and SASEGT. Between the trimmed V and J ends, which lost 4 bases and 0 bases, there was a span of 10 bases.

V gene TRBV6-5 combines with J gene TRBJ2-2, with D unclear. This CDR3 spans 12 amino acids. With 0 bases removed from V and 5 bases from J, the gap between germline ends came to 1 base. Germline CDR1 MNHEY, CDR2 SVGAGI. CDR3 nucleotide sequence: TGTGCCAGCAGTTACTCGACCGGGGAGCTGTTTTTT. It translates to CASSYSTGELFF.

V usage is TRBV4-3 and J usage is TRBJ2-1, with D possibly matching TRBD2 (5 bases). V gave up 0 bases and J gave up 9 bases, with 15 bases separating them. CDR3 length: 15 amino acids. Germline CDR1 reads LGHNA; CDR2 reads YSLEER. DNA for the CDR3: TGCGCCAGCAGCCAAGACTTCCGGACTCCCAGTGAGCAGTTCTTC. Its translation is CASSQDFRTPSEQFF.

The J gene is TRBJ2-4, the V gene TRBV6-1; no firm D call. The CDR3 is made up of 12 amino acids. Germline V gene lookup returns CDR1 MNHNS and CDR2 SASEGT. Here the CDR3 reads CAASPAKNIQYF. The CDR3 nucleotides read TGTGCAGCAAGCCCCGCCAAAAACATTCAGTACTTC.

The V gene is TRBV10-3, the J gene TRBJ1-3; D ambiguous. The V end was cut by 0 bases, the J end by 4 bases, with 10 bases between. CDR3 length equals 15 residues. CDR1 and CDR2 from the germline V gene are ENHRY and SYGVKD. CDR3 sequence reads: CAISESWVSGNTIYF. Here the CDR3 DNA reads TGTGCCATCAGTGAGTCCTGGGTTTCGGGAAACACCATATATTTT.

The V and J genes are TRBV28 and TRBJ2-1; TRBD2 agrees at 10 bases. The junction had 7 bases not matched to a gene; V was cut back by 5 bases and J by 0 bases. Germline CDR1 and CDR2: MDHEN and SYDVKM. The CDR3 is made up of 17 amino acids. CDR3 protein: CASSTWTSGGSYNEQFF. CDR3 sequence (DNA): TGTGCCAGCAGTACGTGGACTAGCGGAGGCTCCTACAATGAGCAGTTCTTC.

The gene calls are TRBV5-1 and TRBJ2-6, with TRBD2 matching 7 bases. The CDR3 loop spans 16 amino acids. Trimming removed 0 bases from V and 5 bases from J; junction bases left unmatched: 5. Germline V lookup: CDR1 SGHRS, CDR2 YFSETQ. Here the CDR3 reads CASSLGGLPRANVLTF. The DNA for the CDR3 is TGCGCCAGCAGCTTGGGGGGACTACCTAGGGCCAACGTCCTGACTTTC. The variable domain in full, completed from reference TRBV5-1 and TRBJ2-6, reads KAGVTQTPRYLIKTRGQQVTLSCSPISGHRSVSWYQQTPGQGLQFLFEYFSETQRNKGNFPGRFSGRQFSNSRSEMNVSTLELGDSALYLCASSLGGLPRANVLTFGAGSRLTVL.

This clone has at least ten counts. Other DNA variants within this sample encode the same CDR3. The J gene is TRBJ2-2, the V gene TRBV25-1; no reliable D call. V lost 4 bases and J 6 bases, leaving 12 bases between the germline ends. The V gene's germline CDR1 is MGHDK and CDR2 SYGVNS. This CDR3 is 14 amino acids long. CDR3 in DNA: TGTGCCAGCAGTGTATCTGGGTGGGCCGGGGAGCTGTTTTTT. It encodes CASSVSGWAGELFF.

The V and J genes are TRBV25-1 and TRBJ2-1; tentative D call: TRBD1 (5 bases). The CDR3 consists of 16 residues. With 3 bases removed from V and 8 bases from J, the gap between germline ends came to 20 bases. Germline lookup yields CDR1 MGHDK and CDR2 SYGVNS. The CDR3 spells CASSDPLDSEIDEQFF. CDR3 coding DNA: TGTGCCAGCAGTGACCCCTTAGACAGTGAGATAGATGAGCAGTTCTTC.